Listed here are 16 T cell receptor beta chains from one sample, sequenced in a study of regulatory T cells in long-lasting Graves disease. Libraries of TCR beta came from iRepertoire HTBI primers plus Arm-PCR of CDR3 regions. TCRdb itself ran the multiplex PCR reads through MiXCR, one entry per CDR3 protein. The sample lists about 560,000 distinct CDR3 sequences, roughly 16% occurring once. The time point was: newly diagnosed GD, antithyroid drugs for less than 3 months. TCR sequences were obtained from RNA taken from PBMCs. This sample also appeared in a second study, on T cells in Graves' hyperthyroidism and ophthalmopathy.

The sample was peripheral blood mononuclear cells (PBMCs), taken at new diagnosis, from a patient treated with antithyroid drugs. The receptors here all came from a man aged 18 to 35 with Graves disease.

This clonotype was found a few times. The chain links TRBV29-1 to TRBJ1-2, with D possibly TRBD1 on 5 matching bases. CDR1 is SQVTM and CDR2 is ANQGSEA in the germline V gene. Trimming removed 7 bases from V and 4 bases from J, with 7 bases in between. The CDR3 totals 10 residues. CDR3 in DNA: TGCAGCGCAGACAGCTATGGCTACACCTTC. Residues: CSADSYGYTF.

This clonotype was counted a few times. The chain uses TRBV5-6 and TRBJ1-1, with 8 bases fitting TRBD1. J gave up 3 bases and V 2 bases, and 3 bases lay outside the gene matches. This CDR3 has 14 amino acids. The germline V gene encodes CDR1 SGHDT and CDR2 YYEEEE. CDR3 coding DNA: TGTGCCAGCAGCTTTCAGGGGGCTCACACTGAAGCTTTCTTT. Translated, it gives CASSFQGAHTEAFF.

CDR3 protein: CASSLVDYNSPLHF. CDR3 DNA: TGTGCCAGCAGTTTAGTTGACTATAATTCACCCCTCCACTTT. The chain is built from TRBV27 and TRBJ1-6; D remains ambiguous. Germline lookup yields CDR1 MNHEY and CDR2 SMNVEV (reference sequence). V was pared by 2 bases and J by 3 bases, with 5 bases between. The CDR3 covers 14 residues.

This clonotype was detected ten times or more. This rearrangement joins TRBV28 to TRBJ1-2; possible D gene TRBD1, 6 bases. The V gene lost 3 bases and the J gene lost 2 bases, with 16 bases spanning the gap. The CDR3 is 16 amino acids. Germline V CDR1 and CDR2: MDHEN, SYDVKM. This chain's CDR3 is CASSFASTGTNYGYTF. The CDR3 nucleotides are TGTGCCAGCAGTTTCGCCTCCACAGGGACGAACTATGGCTACACCTTC.

This clonotype was recorded many times. V usage is TRBV10-1 and J usage is TRBJ1-2; unclear D gene. This CDR3 has 13 amino acids. Trimming pared 3 bases from V and 1 base from J, leaving 6 bases between. From germline, CDR1 is WNHNN and CDR2 SYGVQD (reference sequence). The CDR3 nucleotides are TGCGCCAGCAGTGACAGCTTTAACTATGGCTACACCTTC. It specifies CASSDSFNYGYTF.

The J gene is TRBJ2-5, the V gene TRBV2; 10 nucleotides align to TRBD2. This CDR3 comprises 14 residues. CDR1 and CDR2 (germline): SNHLY, FYNNEI. With V trimmed by 4 bases and J by 4 bases, 3 bases remained unmatched. The CDR3 DNA follows: TGTGCCAGCAGTGTACTAGCGGGAAGAGAGACCCAGTACTTC. Its protein product is CASSVLAGRETQYF.

This clonotype appeared many times. The rearrangement uses TRBV18 and TRBJ2-7; no firm D call. The CDR3 is 15 amino acids. From germline, CDR1 is KGHSH and CDR2 LQKENI. Trimming took 1 base from V and 1 from J, leaving 11 bases between them. CDR3 in amino acids: CASSPRGQASYEQYF. DNA of the CDR3: TGTGCCAGCTCACCACGAGGCCAGGCTTCCTACGAGCAGTACTTC.

This sequence joins TRBV20-1 and TRBJ2-3, with 7 positions matching TRBD1. Looked up from germline, CDR1 is DFQATT and CDR2 is SNEGSKA (reference sequence). After removal of 7 bases from V and 2 bases from J, the junction contained 18 bases not matched to a gene. This CDR3 spans 17 amino acids. The CDR3 loop reads CSVDGPWLQGTTDTQYF. DNA for the CDR3: TGCAGTGTCGACGGTCCCTGGTTACAGGGGACCACAGATACGCAGTATTTT.

This clonotype was seen repeatedly, ten times or more. The rearrangement joins TRBV20-1 to TRBJ2-7; 7 bases fit TRBD2. The CDR3 consists of 14 residues. Germline trimming cut 0 bases from V and 0 bases from J; bases unmatched to any gene: 2. The V gene's germline CDR1 is DFQATT and CDR2 SNEGSKA (reference sequence). The CDR3 nucleotides are TGCAGTGCTAGAGATGGCGGGAGCTCCTACGAGCAGTACTTC. It encodes CSARDGGSSYEQYF.

This clonotype occurred a few times. The chain joins TRBV11-2 to TRBJ1-2; the match to TRBD1 covers 7 bases. Trimming removed 5 bases from V and 3 bases from J; junction bases left unmatched: 9. Germline V gives CDR1 SGHAT, CDR2 FQNNGV. This CDR3 spans 15 amino acids. CDR3 in amino acids: CASSPTGVGYYGYTF. CDR3 nucleotide sequence: TGTGCCAGCAGCCCCACAGGGGTGGGCTACTATGGCTACACCTTC.

This clonotype turned up a few times. The chain links TRBV7-3 to TRBJ2-5; a possible D gene is TRBD2 (7 bases). CDR3 size: 18 residues. The V end lost 2 bases, the J end lost 1 base, and 20 bases lay between the germline ends. The germline CDR1 and CDR2 sequences are SGHTA and FQGTGA. DNA of the CDR3: TGTGCCAGCAGCTTACGCTGGGGGGGCCCGGGCGTCCAAGAGACCCAGTACTTC. This gives the protein CASSLRWGGPGVQETQYF.

This clonotype has only a few counts. The chain uses TRBV6-4 and TRBJ2-3, with D tentatively TRBD2 (5 bases). CDR1 MRHNA and CDR2 SNTAGT come from the germline V gene. The CDR3 runs 14 residues. Trimming took off 6 bases at V and 2 bases at J, with 12 bases between the two ends. The CDR3 loop reads CASRERQHTDTQYF. As DNA, the CDR3 is TGTGCCAGCAGAGAGCGGCAACACACAGATACGCAGTATTTT.

This clonotype occurred a few times. The chain couples TRBV6-2 or TRBV6-3 to TRBJ2-1; D perhaps matches TRBD2 (5 bases). The CDR3 extends over 18 amino acids. Per the germline V gene, CDR1 is MNHEY and CDR2 is SVGEGT. Trimming took off 5 bases at V and 0 bases at J, with 20 bases between the two ends. The CDR3 sequence is CASSPLLPADLSYNEQFF. Here the CDR3 DNA reads TGTGCCAGCAGTCCCCTCCTTCCAGCGGACCTCTCCTACAATGAGCAGTTCTTC.

In this sample, this clonotype turned up a few times. The rearrangement links TRBV6-1 to TRBJ2-1; 7 nucleotides match TRBD1. Germline CDR1 MNHNS, CDR2 SASEGT. J lost 9 bases, V lost 8 bases, and 4 bases had no gene match. The CDR3 is 11 amino acids. The CDR3 protein is CASLRGIEQFF. CDR3 nucleotide sequence: TGTGCCAGCCTCAGGGGGATTGAGCAGTTCTTC.

Points on this clonotype: Here the CDR3 omits its conserved ending phenylalanine or tryptophan, so a read error is the likely source. Because the CDR3's place on the DNA is in doubt, the DNA is left out and the CDR3 is given as listed by TCRdb. V and J are TRBV2 and TRBJ2-5; TRBD2 is the table's D call and was not checked against the DNA. The CDR3 is 9 residues long, counting both termini. CDR1 and CDR2 (germline): SNHLY, FYNNEI. CDR3 region: CATQGGLAV.

As DNA, the CDR3 is TGTGCCAGCAGTTACGGTCTCTATGGCTACACCTTC. It codes for CASSYGLYGYTF. The chain uses TRBV6-2 or TRBV6-3 and TRBJ1-2; D gene ambiguous. The V gene lost 2 bases and the J gene lost 4 bases, with 5 bases spanning the gap. CDR3 length: 12 amino acids. CDR1 is MNHEY, CDR2 SVGEGT, per germline.